This T cell receptor (beta chain) was sequenced during a study of blood T cell repertoires in COVID-19. Study background: PBMCs, B-cell-depleted T cells, or T cells were the source of the cDNA or gDNA that made up the material.

Original processing methods: Estimation of nucleated cell counts was performed using reference gene primer amplification. Profiled with immunoSEQ multiplex PCR; TCRdb holds only in-frame clones, not every one. V and J calls plus clone size are reproduced from that table; the DNA served to infer D and trimming. The sample holds some 61,000 clones, roughly 85% seen once. This CDR3 contains 13 residues. The V and J ends lost 10 bases and 4 bases respectively, with 14 bases between them. CDR1 and CDR2 from the germline V gene are MNHNY and SVGAGI (reference sequence). Sample: peripheral blood. The receptor was derived from a young man with acute or convalescent COVID-19. V and J are TRBV6-6 and TRBJ2-1; tentative D call: TRBD2 (5 bases). The CDR3 reads CAISLRAYNEQFF. Written as DNA, the CDR3 is TGTGCCATCTCCTTGCGGGCTTACAATGAGCAGTTCTTC.